This paragraph covers one T cell receptor beta chain sequence. Then a second PCR, running roughly 7 to 12 cycles, was carried out with a sample-barcoded 5' primer and a J-beta primer mix. Researchers report that a template-switch adaptor with 12 random nucleotides tagged each cDNA molecule. TCRdb recomputed calls from the 5' RACE reads with MiXCR, one row per CDR3 protein. This table holds around 800,000 distinct CDR3 sequences, around 25% found once. The data are from a study of blood T cells in healthy people across ages. This CDR3 region has 16 residues. The V end was cut by 6 bases, the J end by 3 bases, with 20 bases between. Germline V gene sequence: CDR1 MNHNS, CDR2 SASEGT. This sample was shared with a second study, whose subject was T cells of mothers and their children.

The sample comprised blood. J is TRBJ1-1 and V is TRBV6-1; weak D call: TRBD1 (5 bases). The clonotype comes from a boy between 10 and 17 years old in good health. The CDR3 protein is CASRLLYRQPYTEAFF. The DNA of the CDR3 is TGTGCCAGCAGACTCCTCTACCGACAGCCCTACACTGAAGCTTTCTTT.